The clone carrying this T cell receptor beta chain is categorized as medium-sized. The antigen is unknown. Between the trimmed V and J ends, which lost 4 bases and 3 bases, there was a span of 15 bases. Looked up from germline, CDR1 is GTSNPN and CDR2 is SVGIG (reference sequence). CDR3 length equals 14 residues. This entry comes from a study of PD-L1 blockade in urothelial cancer. Turning to the study itself: Atezolizumab at 1,200 mg intravenously every 3 weeks was started by patients in the mid-2010s. The researchers analyzed blood 3 weeks (second dose) and 6 weeks after treatment start. Before enrollment, 0 to 3 chemotherapy regimens had been given to patients.

The study's findings and limits: Larger 3-week expansion of tumor-associated blood clones was seen in durable-benefit patients.

Profiled with immunoSEQ multiplex PCR; TCRdb holds only in-frame clones, not every one. Of some 42,000 clones listed, roughly 77% are singletons. The sequences come from PBMCs, collected around atezolizumab (anti-PD-L1) treatment. The clonotype originates from a man in his 70s with urothelial cancer. This chain joins TRBV30 and TRBJ1-1, with D hard to call. Here the CDR3 reads CAWTADLSDTEAFF. The DNA of the CDR3 is TGTGCCTGGACTGCTGATTTGTCGGACACTGAAGCTTTCTTT.